These T cell receptor beta chains were read from a single sample in a study of pediatric ulcerative colitis. Libraries were prepared by immunoSEQ multiplex PCR; TCRdb keeps only in-frame clonotypes and omits some of them. The table includes 65,000 or so clones, about 90% detected once. Sequenced: blood. These TCRs come from a boy aged 5-17 years with severe ulcerative colitis. The CDR3 runs from the conserved cysteine through the conserved F or W. A D gene is named only where the DNA matches it firmly. Not every row has a clone size; where given, it reads once, few, many or a size class.

size	J	D	V	DNA	CDR3
once	TRBJ2-1	NA	TRBV30	TGTGCCTGGAGTGTAAAGGTATACGAAGCGACCTACAATGAGCAGTTCTTC	CAWSVKVYEATYNEQFF
NA	TRBJ1-1	NA	TRBV7-9	TGTGCCAGCAGCTACTCTGGGTCGGATATTCCGGGTACTTGGGGGAGGGCTTTCTTT	CASSYSGSDIPGTWGRAFF
few	TRBJ2-3	NA	TRBV7-6	TGTGCCAGCAGCTTGGGACTCCCCGACACGCAGTATTTT	CASSLGLPDTQYF
NA	TRBJ2-5	TRBD2	TRBV5-1	TGCGCCAGCAGGGGGTCAGCGGGAGTATTGGAGACCCAGTACTTC	CASRGSAGVLETQYF
NA	TRBJ2-3	NA	TRBV7-2	TGTGCCAGCAGCTTAGACAACACAGATACGCAGTATTTT	CASSLDNTDTQYF
NA	TRBJ1-1	NA	TRBV27	TGTGCCAGCAGTTTAGGAGGGTATGTCACTGAAGCTTTCTTT	CASSLGGYVTEAFF
NA	TRBJ1-2	NA	TRBV25-1	TGTGCCAGCAGTCCAATACTTAACTATGGCTACACCTTC	CASSPILNYGYTF
NA	TRBJ2-2	NA	TRBV7-2	TGTGCCAGCAGCACCCCCAGGGGGGAATACACCGGGGAGCTGTTTTTT	CASSTPRGEYTGELFF
NA	TRBJ2-1	TRBD2	TRBV27	TGTGCCAGCAGTTTAGCGGGAGCTCCGGGAGGCTACAATGAGCAGTTCTTC	CASSLAGAPGGYNEQFF
NA	TRBJ2-3	TRBD2	TRBV7-8	TGTGCCAGCAGCTTACGGCTAGCGGGAGATACGCAGTATTTT	CASSLRLAGDTQYF
NA	TRBJ2-7	NA	TRBV7-2	TGTGCCAGCAGCTTAGTTGGCGGGACTTCCTACGAGCAGTACTTC	CASSLVGGTSYEQYF
NA	TRBJ1-1	NA	TRBV11-3	TGTGCCAGCAGCCCTCGAACGAACACTGAAGCTTTCTTT	CASSPRTNTEAFF
NA	TRBJ2-3	TRBD2	TRBV7-7	TGTGCTAGCAGCCCTACGGGGGGTTTCGGCTTAGATACGCAGTATTTT	CASSPTGGFGLDTQYF
NA	TRBJ2-5	NA	TRBV30	TGTGCCTGGAGTGTAGGGGGATCTGGGGGGCAAGCCCAGTACTTC	CAWSVGGSGGQAQYF
NA	TRBJ2-1	NA	TRBV9	TGTGCCAGCAGCGAAGAGGCATCCTTCTCCTACAATGAGCAGTTCTTC	CASSEEASFSYNEQFF
NA	TRBJ2-3	NA	TRBV6-5	TGTGCCAGCAGGCGGCAAGATACGCAGTATTTT	CASRRQDTQYF
NA	TRBJ1-2	TRBD1	TRBV30	TGTGCCTGGGGGCTTGGGACAGCAGATGGCTACACCTTC	CAWGLGTADGYTF
NA	TRBJ2-5	NA	TRBV25-1	TGTGCCAGCAGTCCACGGGCGGGGTTATGGGGAGAGACCCAGTACTTC	CASSPRAGLWGETQYF
NA	TRBJ2-1	NA	TRBV5-4	TGTGCCAGCAACTCGGCCCTGGGCAATGAGCAGTTCTTC	CASNSALGNEQFF
NA	TRBJ1-4	NA	TRBV19	TGTGCTCTGGGGGGGTTTTTTGTTAGGAGGAATAATGAAAAACTGTTTTTT	CALGGFFVRRNNEKLFF
NA	TRBJ1-2	NA	TRBV29-1	TGCAGCGTTGAAGATTCGTCGTATGGCTACACCTTC	CSVEDSSYGYTF
NA	TRBJ1-5	NA	TRBV27	TGTGCCAGCAGTTTATGGGGCCCCAATCAGCCCCAGCATTTT	CASSLWGPNQPQHF
NA	TRBJ2-5	TRBD1	TRBV11-2	TGTGCCAGCAGCCCACGACAGGGAACCCAAGAGACCCAGTACTTC	CASSPRQGTQETQYF
few	TRBJ1-2	NA	TRBV19	TGTGCCAGTAGTATAACAGTCGCCACCGATGGCTACACCTTC	CASSITVATDGYTF
NA	TRBJ2-3	NA	TRBV14	TGTGCCAGCAGCCAAGGTCCCGGCATAAGCACAGATACGCAGTATTTT	CASSQGPGISTDTQYF
NA	TRBJ1-5	NA	TRBV6-5	TGTGCCAGCAGTGAAATGGGATCCAATCAGCCCCAGCATTTT	CASSEMGSNQPQHF
NA	TRBJ2-7	NA	TRBV19	TGTGCCAGTAGCGCACCCTACGAGCAGTACTTC	CASSAPYEQYF
NA	TRBJ2-7	TRBD2	TRBV11-2	TGTGCCAGCAGCTTAATAGCGGGATCCTACGAGCAGTACTTC	CASSLIAGSYEQYF